The 23 T cell receptor beta chains below all came from one sample that was sequenced in a study of blood T cells in healthy people across ages. PCR was performed a second time for roughly 7 to 11 cycles using a sample-barcoded 5' primer and a J-beta primer mix. A single record per CDR3 protein comes from TCRdb applying MiXCR to the 5' RACE reads. The table lists roughly 830,000 distinct CDR3 sequences, roughly 60% of them singletons. The sequencing input was blood. These receptors were obtained from a man aged 25 to 40 in good health.

The chain carries TRBV20-1 and TRBJ1-1, with a weak D call TRBD1 (5 bases). Germline loops: CDR1 DFQATT, CDR2 SNEGSKA (reference sequence). V lost 6 bases and J 2 bases, leaving 16 bases between the germline ends. This CDR3 contains 14 residues. This chain's CDR3 is CSASRDGPNTEAFF. Written as DNA, the CDR3 is TGCAGTGCATCTAGGGACGGCCCCAACACTGAAGCTTTCTTT.

CDR3 region: CSARRTGDGETQYF. The CDR3 region has the DNA TGCAGTGCTCGACGGACAGGGGACGGGGAGACCCAGTACTTC. This chain joins TRBV20-1 and TRBJ2-5; TRBD1 aligns across 9 bases. The V gene's germline CDR1 is DFQATT and CDR2 SNEGSKA (reference sequence). V dropped 5 bases and J dropped 5; count of bases not matched to a gene: 9. CDR3 length: 14 residues.

The genes are TRBV29-1 and TRBJ2-5; 9 nucleotides agree with TRBD1. The J call may be incorrect, as the DNA end agrees better with TRBJ2-7. The CDR3 runs 13 residues. The germline V gene has CDR1 SQVTM and CDR2 ANQGSEA. In DNA form, the CDR3 reads TGCAGCGTCCCGACAGGGGGGTCCCACGAGCAGTACTTC. It translates to CSVPTGGSHEQYF.

This clonotype showed up just a few times. The chain links TRBV10-3 to TRBJ2-3; perhaps TRBD1 as D (6 bases). From germline, CDR1 is ENHRY and CDR2 SYGVKD. The CDR3 is 13 amino acids. V was clipped by 7 bases and J by 5 bases, with 13 bases between them. CDR3 coding DNA: TGTGCCATCACCCGACAGGAAAGAGATACGCAGTATTTT. Amino acid sequence: CAITRQERDTQYF.

The CDR3 protein is CASSFGGTGLLPGANVLTF. CDR3 sequence (DNA): TGTGCCAGCAGTTTCGGCGGGACAGGGTTATTACCTGGGGCCAACGTCCTGACTTTC. The gene calls are TRBV12-3 or TRBV12-4 and TRBJ2-6, with 9 nucleotides matching TRBD1. The CDR3 consists of 19 residues. Trimming cost V 3 bases and J 2 bases; bases outside gene matches: 11.

CDR3 coding DNA: TGCGCCAGCAGCTTGGCCCGGGACACGGGGAACGACTACGAGCAGTACTTC. This sequence encodes CASSLARDTGNDYEQYF. The V gene is TRBV5-1, the J gene TRBJ2-7, with D possibly matching TRBD1 (6 bases). Germline values: CDR1 SGHRS, CDR2 YFSETQ. V was trimmed by 0 bases and J by 3 bases, leaving 19 bases between them. The CDR3 has 17 residues.

The J gene is TRBJ2-7, the V gene TRBV6-2 or TRBV6-3; D call uncertain. The V gene's germline CDR1 is MNHEY and CDR2 SVGEGT. CDR3 size: 16 residues. V lost 8 bases, J lost 0 bases, and 20 bases lay in between. CDR3 bases: TGTGCCAGCTATTCGTGGGGTGACACCCTCTCCTACGAGCAGTACTTC. Its translation is CASYSWGDTLSYEQYF.

This chain links TRBV20-1 with TRBJ2-1, with 7 bases fitting TRBD2. V gave up 2 bases and J gave up 1 base; unmatched junction bases: 5. The CDR3 length is 15 residues. In germline, CDR1 is DFQATT, CDR2 SNEGSKA (reference sequence). DNA of the CDR3: TGCAGTGCTAGATTTCTAGCGGAGTCCTACAATGAGCAGTTCTTC. It codes for CSARFLAESYNEQFF.

The chain couples TRBV12-3 or TRBV12-4 to TRBJ2-2; D is uncertain. Trimming shortened V by 5 bases and J by 4 bases, and 5 bases separated the two germline ends. The CDR3 extends over 12 amino acids. CDR3: CASSQSTGELFF. Here the CDR3 DNA reads TGTGCCAGCAGTCAGAGCACCGGGGAGCTGTTTTTT.

Regarding this clonotype: This may stem from a read error, because a much larger clone lies one nucleotide away. CDR3: CASGSGTGGKYEQYF. The CDR3 DNA is TGTGCCAGCGGATCCGGGACAGGGGGAAAATACGAGCAGTACTTC. The V gene is TRBV6-5, the J gene TRBJ2-5; 11 bases map to TRBD1. The J call is in doubt because the DNA end fits TRBJ2-7 better. Germline lookup yields CDR1 MNHEY and CDR2 SVGAGI. CDR3 size: 15 residues.

This clonotype has just a few counts. This chain uses TRBV2 with TRBJ2-4, with TRBD1 matching over 8 bases. Gene TRBJ2-5 matches the end of the DNA better, so the J call may be wrong. There are 13 residues in the CDR3. CDR1 is SNHLY and CDR2 is FYNNEI in the germline V gene. The CDR3 is CASINRGKETQYF. The CDR3 DNA sequence: TGTGCCAGCATTAACAGGGGGAAAGAGACCCAGTACTTC.

CDR3 bases: TGTGCCAGCAGTTGGACATTTACCGGGGAGCTGTTTTTT. Translation: CASSWTFTGELFF. This chain uses TRBV6-5 with TRBJ2-2, with D possibly matching TRBD1 (5 bases). This CDR3 spans 13 amino acids. Germline CDR1 is MNHEY and CDR2 is SVGAGI. The V end lost 4 bases, the J end lost 5 bases, and 8 bases lay between the germline ends.

J is TRBJ2-5 and V is TRBV27, with D tentatively TRBD2 (6 bases). The V and J ends lost 0 bases and 4 bases respectively, with 9 bases between them. CDR3 length: 14 amino acids. Per germline, CDR1 MNHEY and CDR2 SMNVEV (reference sequence). CDR3 amino acids: CASSLSLRGETQYF. The CDR3 DNA reads as TGTGCCAGCAGTTTATCGTTGCGGGGAGAGACCCAGTACTTC.

This clonotype was seen only a few times. The gene calls are TRBV20-1 and TRBJ1-1, with D possibly being TRBD1 (6 bases). The CDR3 runs to 12 residues. The germline gives CDR1 DFQATT, CDR2 SNEGSKA (reference sequence). The ends were cut back, 3 bases at V and 4 bases at J, with 9 bases in the middle. CDR3 DNA sequence: TGCAGTGCTAGGCAGGGGTCCACTGAAGCTTTCTTT. This translates into CSARQGSTEAFF.

The chain couples TRBV4-2 to TRBJ2-4; no firm D call. Looked up from germline, CDR1 is LGHNA and CDR2 is YNFKEQ. The ends were cut back, 0 bases at V and 6 bases at J, with 9 bases in the middle. The CDR3 is 14 residues long. In nucleotides, the CDR3 is TGTGCCAGCAGCCAAGATGGGTCAAGAAACATTCAGTACTTC. Its translation is CASSQDGSRNIQYF.

The CDR3 spells CASSFRDRALRGYTF. CDR3 DNA: TGTGCCAGCAGTTTCCGGGACAGGGCCTTAAGGGGCTACACCTTC. The chain combines TRBV12-3 or TRBV12-4 with TRBJ1-2; 9 bases fit TRBD1. The V segment lost 3 bases and the J segment 8 bases; nucleotides outside the gene matches: 10. The CDR3 runs to 15 residues.

The gene calls are TRBV7-2 and TRBJ1-6, with 8 bases matching TRBD1. The CDR3 spans 19 residues. V lost 1 base, J lost 3 bases, and 11 bases stayed unmatched. CDR1 and CDR2 (germline): SGHTA, FQGNSA. The CDR3 DNA is TGTGCCAGCAGCTTAGGATTAGAGGGGACAGGAGTCTATAATTCACCCCTCCACTTT. This gives the protein CASSLGLEGTGVYNSPLHF.

The chain is built from TRBV25-1 and TRBJ1-6; D not resolved. The germline gives CDR1 MGHDK, CDR2 SYGVNS. Trimming left V 3 bases short and J 6 bases short, with 15 bases between. There are 16 residues in the CDR3. The CDR3 protein is CASSDSYREINSPLHF. As DNA, the CDR3 is TGTGCCAGCAGTGATAGCTACCGGGAAATTAATTCACCCCTCCACTTT. The full variable domain, completed using reference TRBV25-1 and TRBJ1-6, is EADIYQTPRYLVIGTGKKITLECSQTMGHDKMYWYQQDPGMELHLIHYSYGVNSTEKGDLSSESTVSRIRTEHFPLTLESARPSHTSQYLCASSDSYREINSPLHFGNGTRLTVT.

This clonotype was seen a few times. V and J are TRBV4-3 and TRBJ1-2; D might be TRBD1 (6 bases). The CDR3 runs to 13 residues. V lost 2 bases and J 6 bases, leaving 10 bases between the germline ends. Germline V CDR1 and CDR2: LGHNA, YSLEER. The CDR3 region is CASSQPGADGYTF. Written as DNA, the CDR3 is TGCGCCAGCAGCCAACCAGGGGCTGATGGCTACACCTTC.

The chain links TRBV12-3 or TRBV12-4 to TRBJ1-6; D may be TRBD1 (6 bases). The CDR3 is made up of 17 amino acids. The V and J ends lost 1 base and 9 bases respectively, with 19 bases between them. Written as DNA, the CDR3 is TGTGCCAGCAGTTTAGAGGGTGGGGGAACAGGGTCTTCACCCCTCCACTTT. It is translated as CASSLEGGGTGSSPLHF.

The chain carries TRBV25-1 and TRBJ2-2; 8 bases map to TRBD1. With 4 bases clipped from V and 4 bases from J, the junction kept 5 bases outside the gene matches. The CDR3 covers 15 residues. Germline CDR1 and CDR2: MGHDK and SYGVNS. The CDR3 bases are TGTGCCAGCAGTGTACGGGACAGGATCACCGGGGAGCTGTTTTTT. It yields the protein CASSVRDRITGELFF.

This chain links TRBV13 with TRBJ2-2; no definite D call. V lost 0 bases and J 6 bases, leaving 11 bases between the germline ends. This CDR3 has 15 residues. The V gene's germline CDR1 is PRHDT and CDR2 FYEKMQ (reference sequence). CDR3 sequence reads: CASSLGELVAGELFF. CDR3 bases: TGTGCCAGCAGCTTAGGAGAGCTAGTCGCCGGGGAGCTGTTTTTT.

The gene calls are TRBV3-1 and TRBJ2-5, with D perhaps being TRBD1 or TRBD2 (5 bases each). CDR1 is LGHDT and CDR2 is YNNKEL in the germline V gene (reference sequence). CDR3 length equals 15 residues. V lost 1 base to trimming and J lost 7 bases, with 16 bases between them. Here the CDR3 reads CASSQGGVDRGTQYF. The CDR3 DNA reads as TGTGCCAGCAGCCAAGGAGGGGTTGACCGAGGGACCCAGTACTTC.